This T cell receptor beta chain was sequenced during a study of monozygotic twins with inflammatory bowel disease. The CDR3 length is 11 residues. CDR1 and CDR2 (germline): DFQATT, SNEGSKA (reference sequence). Reprocessing the 5' RACE reads, TCRdb reports a single entry for every CDR3 protein and omits DNA. This repertoire includes around 450,000 distinct CDR3 sequences. This receptor was taken from a human donor with ulcerative colitis or Crohn's disease, or a healthy co-twin of an affected twin (not recorded which). This chain uses TRBV20-1 with TRBJ1-1. Specimen: blood. This CDR3 reads CSTERGTEAFF.